These 26 T cell receptor beta chains were all obtained from the same sample, sequenced in a study of CXCR3-negative and CXCR3-positive naive CD8 T cells. Findings of the study overall: TRB CDR3 hydrophobicity was greater in CXCR3-positive naive cells than in CXCR3-negative naive cells.

UMI-labeled 5' RACE TRB cDNA libraries were prepared from the cells. From its re-call of the 5' RACE reads, TCRdb lists each CDR3 protein once, without DNA. The sample yields roughly 110,000 distinct CDR3 sequences, of which the top ten take up around 0.36%. The antigens for these receptors are not known. Input material: naive CXCR3+ CD8+ T cells from blood. Subset described: CD45RO-CCR7+CD27+CD95- naive CD8+ T cells expressing CXCR3 (TNR3+). These receptors were collected from a human donor in good health. Some clones in this sample may be carry-over from other donors' samples.

The CDR3 protein is CASSVDGGTYNEQFF. The chain carries TRBV9 and TRBJ2-1; TCRdb indicates TRBD2, and absent DNA this call remains unverified. This CDR3 contains 15 residues. Germline values: CDR1 SGDLS, CDR2 YYNGEE.

The chain has TRBV7-9 and TRBJ2-2. Germline loops: CDR1 SEHNR, CDR2 FQNEAQ (reference sequence). The length of the CDR3 is 14 residues. The CDR3: CASSLAMDTGELFF.

The V and J genes are TRBV4-1 and TRBJ2-7; as DNA is missing, the TRBD2 call by TCRdb cannot be tested. The CDR3 is 14 amino acids. Per germline, CDR1 MGHRA and CDR2 YSYEKL. CDR3 amino acids: CASSPWTSGYEQYF.

V is TRBV2 and J is TRBJ2-3; TCRdb's D call of TRBD2 is untestable without DNA. CDR1 and CDR2 from the germline V gene are SNHLY and FYNNEI. This CDR3 region has 16 residues. The CDR3 protein is CASSEWVGSPADTQYF. The whole variable domain, remainder taken from reference TRBV2 and TRBJ2-3, is EPEVTQTPSHQVTQMGQEVILRCVPISNHLYFYWYRQILGQKVEFLVSFYNNEISEKSEIFDDQFSVERPDGSNFTLKIRSTKLEDSAMYFCASSEWVGSPADTQYFGPGTRLTVL.

V and J are TRBV19 and TRBJ2-5; the TRBD1 assignment by TCRdb is unverifiable without DNA. This CDR3 spans 15 amino acids. Germline V CDR1 and CDR2: LNHDA, SQIVND (reference sequence). The CDR3 loop is CASTPGTGGEETQYF.

This sequence joins TRBV20-1 and TRBJ2-7; the TRBD1 assignment by TCRdb is unverifiable without DNA. The germline gives CDR1 DFQATT, CDR2 SNEGSKA (reference sequence). The CDR3 consists of 14 residues. This chain's CDR3 is CSARDLTGAYEQYF.

This chain connects TRBV6-5 to TRBJ2-7; the TCRdb D gene call, TRBD1, has no DNA to confirm it. The CDR3 sequence is 14 residues long. Germline CDR1 MNHEY, CDR2 SVGAGI. Here the CDR3 reads CASSSGKAPLEQYF.

The chain combines TRBV28 with TRBJ2-3; TCRdb reports TRBD2, a call that lacks DNA to check it against. Germline lookup yields CDR1 MDHEN and CDR2 SYDVKM. This CDR3 has 17 residues. The CDR3 protein is CASSLSRGREPTDTQYF.

The chain is built from TRBV6-1 and TRBJ2-5; TCRdb calls TRBD1, which cannot be checked without DNA. Germline V gene lookup returns CDR1 MNHNS and CDR2 SASEGT. The CDR3 is made up of 15 amino acids. CDR3 in amino acids: CASSLGAKYQETQYF.

The chain has TRBV28 and TRBJ1-2; the D call of TRBD1 rests on TCRdb alone, since no DNA is present to check it. This CDR3 is 15 amino acids long. Germline assignment: CDR1 MDHEN and CDR2 SYDVKM. CDR3 residues: CASSTGTGTGYGYTF.

J is TRBJ2-7 and V is TRBV28; the D call of TRBD1 rests on TCRdb alone, since no DNA is present to check it. CDR1 is MDHEN and CDR2 is SYDVKM in the germline V gene. The CDR3 has 13 amino acids. This chain's CDR3 is CASSPRGYDEQYF.

The rearrangement links TRBV5-5 to TRBJ2-7; lacking DNA, the TRBD2 call made by TCRdb goes unchecked. Per germline, CDR1 SGHKS and CDR2 YYEKEE (reference sequence). The CDR3 is 16 amino acids. CDR3 region: CASSSGLAVESYEQYF.

This chain links TRBV12-3 or TRBV12-4 with TRBJ1-2; the D gene TCRdb calls, TRBD1, cannot be checked with no DNA. The CDR3 totals 13 residues. The CDR3 sequence: CASRTGGGYGYTF.

This rearrangement joins TRBV2 to TRBJ2-7; TCRdb lists TRBD2, though no DNA is available to test this call. The germline V gene has CDR1 SNHLY and CDR2 FYNNEI. This CDR3 comprises 15 residues. The CDR3 here is CASSTLAGELYEQYF.

This chain connects TRBV7-3 to TRBJ2-1; no DNA is available, so the TRBD2 call from TCRdb remains unchecked. The CDR3 is 17 residues long. Germline assignment: CDR1 SGHTA and CDR2 FQGTGA. The CDR3 loop is CASSPPGLAGGPNEQLF.

The chain joins TRBV7-9 to TRBJ2-3; TCRdb lists TRBD1, though no DNA is available to test this call. Germline assignment: CDR1 SEHNR and CDR2 FQNEAQ (reference sequence). The CDR3 has 13 residues. CDR3 in amino acids: CASTGGSTDTQYF.

This CDR3 is CASSQDGKGLGSYEQYF. V gene TRBV4-3 combines with J gene TRBJ2-7; checking the TCRdb D call of TRBD1 is not possible without DNA. This CDR3 has 17 residues. Germline loops: CDR1 LGHNA, CDR2 YSLEER.

The chain recombines TRBV29-1 with TRBJ2-2; TCRdb gives TRBD2 as the D gene, but with no DNA this cannot be confirmed. The CDR3 is made up of 15 amino acids. Per the germline V gene, CDR1 is SQVTM and CDR2 is ANQGSEA. The CDR3 sequence is CSVGGGTKVTGELFF.

The chain has TRBV29-1 and TRBJ1-2; TCRdb gives TRBD1 as the D gene, but with no DNA this cannot be confirmed. Germline V lookup: CDR1 SQVTM, CDR2 ANQGSEA. The CDR3 has 13 residues. CDR3: CSVRTGFNYGYTF.

The chain employs TRBV29-1 and TRBJ2-7. This CDR3 is built from 13 residues. Germline V CDR1 and CDR2: SQVTM, ANQGSEA. The CDR3 reads CSVAEDISYEQYF.

The chain uses TRBV20-1 and TRBJ2-7; TCRdb calls TRBD1, which cannot be checked without DNA. CDR3 length: 19 amino acids. Germline V gene lookup returns CDR1 DFQATT and CDR2 SNEGSKA (reference sequence). The CDR3 loop is CSASRPGQGLRESPYEQYF.

The chain is built from TRBV10-1 and TRBJ2-3; TCRdb reports TRBD2, a call that lacks DNA to check it against. CDR1 WNHNN and CDR2 SYGVQD come from the germline V gene (reference sequence). There are 17 residues in the CDR3. CDR3 loop: CASSEGTFGSSTDTQYF.

The chain recombines TRBV28 with TRBJ2-7; TCRdb gives TRBD1 as the D gene, but with no DNA this cannot be confirmed. CDR1 MDHEN and CDR2 SYDVKM come from the germline V gene. The CDR3 loop spans 16 amino acids. The CDR3 sequence is CASSDAGTGDTYEQYF.

This sequence joins TRBV2 and TRBJ2-1. CDR1 SNHLY and CDR2 FYNNEI come from the germline V gene. The CDR3 length is 15 residues. Here the CDR3 reads CASSEEGKSYNEQFF.

The rearrangement links TRBV20-1 to TRBJ2-5; TCRdb designates TRBD2, a call that cannot be tested without DNA. The CDR3 loop spans 16 amino acids. In germline, CDR1 is DFQATT, CDR2 SNEGSKA (reference sequence). CDR3 protein: CSARDGLRPTQETQYF.

V is TRBV28 and J is TRBJ1-1; TCRdb's D gene call, TRBD1, goes unchecked for lack of DNA. Per germline, CDR1 MDHEN and CDR2 SYDVKM. The CDR3 runs to 14 residues. CDR3 region: CASSLSDTNTEAFF.